This TCR beta chain was identified in a study of cytomegalovirus exposure and HLA in healthy donors. Germline values: CDR1 WSHSY, CDR2 SAAADI. The CDR3 is made up of 14 amino acids. Trimming left V 3 bases short and J 4 bases short, with 13 bases between. Primers: 60 Vbeta forward and 13 Jbeta reverse. Clones were read by immunoSEQ multiplex PCR, and TCRdb kept only the in-frame ones, dropping some. The data show over 95,000 clones, roughly 70% seen once. This TCR came from a man aged 18 to 29 in good health and CMV-seropositive. V and J are TRBV10-2 and TRBJ2-7; D is undetermined. Sequencing was performed on PBMCs. The chain's CDR3 is CASSDPSDVYEQYF. The CDR3 bases are TGCGCCAGCAGTGACCCATCAGATGTATACGAGCAGTACTTC.